This TCR beta chain was obtained from a study of blood T cell repertoires in COVID-19. Study-wide background: From T cells, B-cell-depleted T cells, or PBMCs came the material, which was cDNA or gDNA.

Seattle researchers signed up patients amid active infection and tracked them longitudinally. Sequencing used immunoSEQ multiplex PCR; TCRdb keeps in-frame clones, though not all of them. The sample lists some 270,000 clones, 80% to 85% occurring once. Trimming pared 4 bases from V and 3 bases from J, leaving 12 bases between. Germline-derived CDR1 and CDR2 are GTSNPN and SVGIG (reference sequence). The CDR3 is 14 amino acids. The receptor comes from a person aged 70 to 85 with COVID-19, enrolled during active disease. The sample consisted of peripheral blood. V is TRBV30 and J is TRBJ2-2, with D perhaps matching TRBD1 (6 bases). The CDR3 bases are TGTGCCTGGAAGACAGGTGCCTACACCGGGGAGCTGTTTTTT. As protein: CAWKTGAYTGELFF.